This T cell receptor (beta chain) came from a study of a mutant IDH1 vaccine in newly diagnosed glioma. Study overall: In some groups vaccination began 4-6 weeks post-radiotherapy; others received it with temozolomide.

CDR1 MNHEY and CDR2 SMNVEV come from the germline V gene (reference sequence). The CDR3 covers 15 residues. V was shortened by 5 bases and J by 0 bases, with 13 bases between the two germline ends. Turning to this clone: Its antigen is undetermined.

Some clones are missing from TCRdb's copy, which holds only in-frame ones; the method was immunoSEQ multiplex PCR. The sample lists roughly 30,000 clones, about four fifths occurring once. Time point: week 47, end of study. Every vaccine dose comprised 300 ug of mutant IDH1 20-mer peptide plus topical imiquimod. Source: PBMCs, taken from a glioma patient whose treatment included an IDH1 peptide vaccine. The receptor's source is a man aged 25 to 40 with glioma. The chain recombines TRBV27 with TRBJ2-5; possibly TRBD1 for D (6 bases). The DNA for the CDR3 is TGTGCCAGCAGTCCAGGACAGAGCTACCAAGAGACCCAGTACTTC. Translated, it gives CASSPGQSYQETQYF.